The next 14 T cell receptor beta chains were all read from a single sample in a study of T-cell memory formation after mild COVID-19. In TCRdb, the 5' RACE reads were re-called with MiXCR into one record per CDR3 protein. This sample has a few hundred thousand distinct CDR3 sequences, with around a quarter found just once. The sequenced sample was PBMCs or a T cell subset sorted from them (not recorded which). The receptors were sampled from an adult woman who had mild COVID-19 (a few samples of this study predate the infection). Cell type and time point are not known.

This clonotype was recorded at least ten times. The chain combines TRBV12-3 or TRBV12-4 with TRBJ2-3, with D possibly matching TRBD1 (5 bases). CDR3 length: 13 amino acids. Between the trimmed V and J ends, which lost 1 base and 4 bases, there was a span of 6 bases. CDR3 sequence (DNA): TGTGCCAGCAGTTTAGGACAGTCAGATACGCAGTATTTT. Residues: CASSLGQSDTQYF.

The sample holds a few counts of this clonotype. The V and J genes are TRBV29-1 and TRBJ2-1, with D perhaps matching TRBD1 (5 bases). The germline V gene encodes CDR1 SQVTM and CDR2 ANQGSEA. The CDR3 runs 12 residues. Trimming took off 4 bases at V and 13 bases at J, with 17 bases between the two ends. CDR3 in amino acids: CSVVVGTTGQFF. CDR3 bases: TGCAGCGTTGTCGTAGGTACTACAGGACAGTTCTTC.

This sequence joins TRBV5-1 and TRBJ2-1; D gene uncertain. The CDR3 runs to 14 residues. Germline assignment: CDR1 SGHRS and CDR2 YFSETQ. V was trimmed by 1 base and J by 9 bases, leaving 14 bases between them. CDR3 DNA: TGCGCCAGCAGCTTGTTCGCTGGAGAAGGTGAGCAGTTCTTC. Amino acid sequence: CASSLFAGEGEQFF.

In its sample, this clonotype was seen a few times. In DNA, the CDR3 is TGCGCCAGCAGCCAAGATAAGGGCACGGGTGAAAAACTGTTTTTT. It codes for CASSQDKGTGEKLFF. V usage is TRBV4-3 and J usage is TRBJ1-4, with unresolved D. V was clipped by 0 bases and J by 7 bases, with 12 bases between them. Germline CDR1 reads LGHNA; CDR2 reads YSLEER. The CDR3 has 15 amino acids.

The gene calls are TRBV12-3 or TRBV12-4 and TRBJ2-2, with TRBD1 identical over 7 bases. CDR3 length: 14 residues. V was pared by 5 bases and J by 4 bases, with 4 bases of the junction left unmatched. The CDR3 DNA sequence: TGTGCCAGCAGTAAGGGGGCCGGCACCGGGGAGCTGTTTTTT. Its protein is CASSKGAGTGELFF.

This clonotype turned up a few times. The V and J genes are TRBV5-1 and TRBJ2-1; TRBD2 aligns across 9 bases. Trimming took 3 bases from V and 8 from J; bases not matched to a gene: 9. This CDR3 comprises 15 residues. The germline V gene has CDR1 SGHRS and CDR2 YFSETQ. The DNA for the CDR3 is TGCGCCAGCAGCTCCACGGCGTTAGCGGGAGATGAGCAGTTCTTC. This codes for CASSSTALAGDEQFF.

The chain has TRBV24-1 and TRBJ1-2; D is unresolved. Germline V gene lookup returns CDR1 KGHDR and CDR2 SFDVKD. This CDR3 contains 13 residues. The V gene lost 1 base and the J gene lost 7 bases, with 9 bases spanning the gap. CDR3 bases: TGTGCCACCAGTGATTTCGTGGAGGGTGGCTACACCTTC. Its protein is CATSDFVEGGYTF.

The rearrangement uses TRBV18 and TRBJ2-3, with D unresolved. V was trimmed by 0 bases and J by 2 bases, leaving 3 bases between them. This CDR3 spans 13 amino acids. Germline lookup yields CDR1 KGHSH and CDR2 LQKENI. CDR3 protein: CASSPPYTDTQYF. CDR3 in DNA: TGTGCCAGCTCACCACCCTACACAGATACGCAGTATTTT.

This clonotype has more than one count but fewer than ten. The V call is TRBV29-1, the J call TRBJ2-7, with a weak D call TRBD1 (5 bases). CDR1 SQVTM and CDR2 ANQGSEA come from the germline V gene. The germline V and J ends were trimmed by 8 bases and 2 bases, with 13 bases remaining between them. The CDR3 extends over 12 amino acids. The CDR3 reads CSFAGPTYEQYF. The CDR3, as DNA: TGCAGCTTCGCAGGGCCTACCTACGAGCAGTACTTC.

The genes are TRBV30 and TRBJ1-2, with no clear D. Trimming cost V 6 bases and J 4 bases, with 12 bases left between them. Germline CDR1 and CDR2: GTSNPN and SVGIG (reference sequence). CDR3 length: 12 residues. CDR3 in amino acids: CACLEAGYGYTF. The DNA of the CDR3 is TGTGCCTGCCTGGAAGCGGGCTATGGCTACACCTTC.

The gene calls are TRBV12-3 or TRBV12-4 and TRBJ1-1; D call uncertain. Trimming took off 7 bases at V and 3 bases at J, with 15 bases between the two ends. The length of the CDR3 is 14 residues. CDR3 protein: CASIQGGTYTEAFF. The CDR3 bases are TGTGCCAGCATCCAAGGTGGCACCTACACTGAAGCTTTCTTT.

CDR3 nucleotides: TGCGCCAGCAGCCAAGGCCCCCAGAGGGGGAGCACAGATACGCAGTATTTT. It encodes CASSQGPQRGSTDTQYF. V and J are TRBV4-1 and TRBJ2-3; tentatively, D is TRBD1 (6 bases). The CDR3 runs to 17 residues. The ends were cut back, 1 base at V and 0 bases at J, with 14 bases in the middle. Germline CDR1 is MGHRA and CDR2 is YSYEKL.

This clonotype was picked up a small number of times. This chain joins TRBV6-5 and TRBJ2-2; TRBD1 might be the D (5 bases). V was pared by 4 bases and J by 4 bases, with 10 bases between. CDR3 length: 14 residues. Germline V CDR1 and CDR2: MNHEY, SVGAGI. CDR3 region: CASSSQGSTGELFF. In DNA, the CDR3 is TGTGCCAGCAGTTCTCAGGGAAGCACCGGGGAGCTGTTTTTT.

This clonotype was recorded a few times. The rearrangement joins TRBV12-3 or TRBV12-4 to TRBJ2-7; D remains ambiguous. The CDR3 runs 15 residues. Between the trimmed V and J ends, which lost 1 base and 1 base, there was a span of 11 bases. The CDR3 loop reads CASSLGPTLSYEQYF. Here the CDR3 DNA reads TGTGCCAGCAGTTTAGGTCCAACCCTTTCCTACGAGCAGTACTTC.